The 8 T cell receptor beta chains below were found in one sample sequenced in a study of blood T cells in healthy people across ages (dated by TCRdb to 2014 to 2015). Library preparation used 5' RACE. Reads for this sample came from an Illumina HiSeq 2500. A second PCR of roughly 7 to 11 cycles was performed with a sample-barcoded 5' primer and a J-beta primer mix. The public reads were run again by TCRdb, first through fastp at Q25 and then through MiXCR, and only productive beta chains were kept. Identical CDR3 protein sequences are pooled into one entry, listed with their most common genes and DNA. This sample comprises a few hundred thousand distinct CDR3 sequences, around 27% of them detected only once. Jointly, the top ten make up 25% to 35% of the sample. Sequenced material: blood. The receptor source for this set is a woman between 70 and 85 years old in good health.

This clonotype was seen a few times. The chain employs TRBV4-2 and TRBJ2-7; 8 bases are shared with TRBD1. Looked up from germline, CDR1 is LGHNA and CDR2 is YNFKEQ. The length of the CDR3 is 14 residues. V lost 4 bases, J lost 3 bases, and 5 bases stayed unmatched. The CDR3 coding sequence is TGTGCCAGCAGCCCGACAGGGGTGATCTACGAGCAGTACTTC. Translating it yields CASSPTGVIYEQYF.

The rearrangement links TRBV28 to TRBJ2-5; TRBD2 matches 8 bases. The tail of the sequence fits TRBJ2-7 better, so the J call may be wrong. This CDR3 comprises 14 residues. Germline values: CDR1 MDHEN, CDR2 SYDVKM. The CDR3 loop is CASSFREGSYEQYF. CDR3 bases: TGTGCCAGCAGTTTCCGGGAGGGATCCTACGAGCAGTACTTC.

The chain couples TRBV4-3 to TRBJ1-1; D is unresolved. Per germline, CDR1 LGHNA and CDR2 YSLEER. V was pared by 0 bases and J by 1 base, with 9 bases between. The CDR3 contains 15 residues. This chain's CDR3 is CASSQDPGENTEAFF. For the CDR3, the DNA is TGCGCCAGCAGCCAAGATCCGGGAGAGAACACTGAAGCTTTCTTT.

This clonotype appeared a few times. The rearrangement uses TRBV5-1 and TRBJ2-3; no clear D gene. V was pared by 0 bases and J by 2 bases, with 13 bases between. The V gene's germline CDR1 is SGHRS and CDR2 YFSETQ. CDR3 size: 16 residues. The CDR3: CASSLDVGGYTDTQYF. DNA for the CDR3: TGCGCCAGCAGCTTGGATGTTGGCGGCTACACAGATACGCAGTATTTT.

There are a few counts of this clonotype. CDR3 protein: CSVEDRTRDREQYF. CDR3 in DNA: TGCAGCGTTGAAGACCGAACCCGGGACCGGGAGCAGTACTTC. The J gene is TRBJ2-5, the V gene TRBV29-1; D may be TRBD2 (6 bases). Trimming removed 0 bases at V and 11 bases at J, with 19 bases between. Germline values: CDR1 SQVTM, CDR2 ANQGSEA. CDR3 size: 14 residues.

This clonotype was detected a few times. The genes are TRBV10-3 and TRBJ1-4; D is unresolved. The V gene lost 0 bases and the J gene lost 8 bases, with 4 bases spanning the gap. CDR3 length: 12 residues. The germline CDR1 and CDR2 sequences are ENHRY and SYGVKD. The CDR3 DNA reads as TGTGCCATCAGTGAGTCAGAGGAAAAACTGTTTTTT. Protein sequence: CAISESEEKLFF.

This clonotype was recorded a few times. This chain joins TRBV20-1 and TRBJ1-4, with unresolved D. Trimming took off 6 bases at V and 8 bases at J, with 10 bases between the two ends. The CDR3 loop spans 11 amino acids. CDR1 is DFQATT and CDR2 is SNEGSKA in the germline V gene (reference sequence). Here the CDR3 reads CSASEQEKLFF. The CDR3 region has the DNA TGCAGTGCGTCGGAGCAAGAAAAACTGTTTTTT.

This clonotype was detected a few times. The rearrangement links TRBV5-1 to TRBJ2-7; TRBD2 might be the D (5 bases). The DNA end is more similar to TRBJ2-1, so the J call may be wrong. The CDR3 has 14 amino acids. Germline CDR1 and CDR2: SGHRS and YFSETQ. The DNA of the CDR3 is TGCGCCAGCAGCTTGGGAGCGGAGGACAATGAGCAGTTCTTC. Its translation: CASSLGAEDNEQFF.